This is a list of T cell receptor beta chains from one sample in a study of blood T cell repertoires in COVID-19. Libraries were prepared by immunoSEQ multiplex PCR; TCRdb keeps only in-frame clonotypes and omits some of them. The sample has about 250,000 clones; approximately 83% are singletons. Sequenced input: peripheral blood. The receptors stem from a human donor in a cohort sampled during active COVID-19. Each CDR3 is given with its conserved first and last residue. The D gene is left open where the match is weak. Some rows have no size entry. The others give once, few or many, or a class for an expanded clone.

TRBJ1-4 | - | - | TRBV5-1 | TGCGCCAGCAGAGCGAGTAGGGGAAATGAAAAACTGTTTTTT | CASRASRGNEKLFF
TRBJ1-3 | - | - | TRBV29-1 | TGCAGCGTCACTTTGGTCTCTGGAAACACCATATATTTT | CSVTLVSGNTIYF
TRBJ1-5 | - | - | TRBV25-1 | TGTGCCAGCAGTAGTGCTGGGGCGAGCAATCAGCCCCAGCATTTT | CASSSAGASNQPQHF
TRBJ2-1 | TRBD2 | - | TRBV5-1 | TGCGCCAGCAGCTTGGAAGGGACTAGTTGGCACAATGAGCAGTTCTTC | CASSLEGTSWHNEQFF
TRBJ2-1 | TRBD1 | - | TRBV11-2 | TGTGCCAGCAGTTGGACAGGGGATGAGCAGTTCTTC | CASSWTGDEQFF
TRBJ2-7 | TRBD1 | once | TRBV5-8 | TGTGCCAGCAACGCCGGGACAGGGGGTATCGAGCAGTACTTC | CASNAGTGGIEQYF
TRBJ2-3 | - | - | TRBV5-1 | TGCGCCAGCAGCTTGGGGGGCGCGGTAGATACGCAGTATTTT | CASSLGGAVDTQYF
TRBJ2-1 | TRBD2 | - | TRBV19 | TGTGCCAGTAGCGGGGCCGGTAGCGGGGCCAAGCAGTTCTTC | CASSGAGSGAKQFF
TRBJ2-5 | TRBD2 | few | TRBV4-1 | TGCGCCAGCAGCCAGACCCTACTAGCGGGATCTCGAGAGACCCAGTACTTC | CASSQTLLAGSRETQYF
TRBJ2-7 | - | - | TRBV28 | TGTGCCAGCCTCGGCCTACAGAGCTCCTACGAGCAGTACTTC | CASLGLQSSYEQYF